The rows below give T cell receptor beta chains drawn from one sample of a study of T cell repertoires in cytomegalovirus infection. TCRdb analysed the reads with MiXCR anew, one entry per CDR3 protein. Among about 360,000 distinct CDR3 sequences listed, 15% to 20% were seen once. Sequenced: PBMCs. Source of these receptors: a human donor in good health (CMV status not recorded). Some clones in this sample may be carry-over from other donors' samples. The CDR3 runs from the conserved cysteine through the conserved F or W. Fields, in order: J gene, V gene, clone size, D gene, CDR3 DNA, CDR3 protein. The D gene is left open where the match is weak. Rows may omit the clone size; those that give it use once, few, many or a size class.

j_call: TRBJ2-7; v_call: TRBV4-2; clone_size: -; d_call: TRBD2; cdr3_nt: TGTGCCAGCAGCCACCAGACTAGCCCAAGCTACGAGCAGTACTTC; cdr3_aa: CASSHQTSPSYEQYF
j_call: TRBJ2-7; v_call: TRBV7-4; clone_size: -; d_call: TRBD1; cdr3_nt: TGTGCCAGCAGCTTCGGGACAGGGAGTGTCTCGGACTCCTACGAGCAGTACTTC; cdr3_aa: CASSFGTGSVSDSYEQYF
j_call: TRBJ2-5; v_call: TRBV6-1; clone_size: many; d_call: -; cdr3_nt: TGTGCCAGCAGTGAAAGGGAGACCCAGTACTTC; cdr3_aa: CASSERETQYF
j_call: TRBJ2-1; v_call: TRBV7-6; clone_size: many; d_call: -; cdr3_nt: TGTGCCAGCGGGGTGGGGCTAGCGACCTCCTACAATGAGCAGTTCTTC; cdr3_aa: CASGVGLATSYNEQFF
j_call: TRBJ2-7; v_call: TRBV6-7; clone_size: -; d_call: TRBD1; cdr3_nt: TGTGCCAGAAGTGTGCGGGACAGGGTTTGCTACGAGCAGTACTTC; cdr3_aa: CARSVRDRVCYEQYF
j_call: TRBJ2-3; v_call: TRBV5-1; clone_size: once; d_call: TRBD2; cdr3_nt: TGCGCCAGCGAAAGCGGGGCCACAGATACGCAGTATTTT; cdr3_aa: CASESGATDTQYF
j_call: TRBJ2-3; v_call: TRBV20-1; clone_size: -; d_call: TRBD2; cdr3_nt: TGCAGTGCCATGACTAGCGGGAGTGTATTAGATACGCAGTATTTT; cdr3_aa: CSAMTSGSVLDTQYF
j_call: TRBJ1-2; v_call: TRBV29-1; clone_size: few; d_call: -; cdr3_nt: TGCAGCGCACGGGGCGGAAACTATGGCTACACCTTC; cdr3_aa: CSARGGNYGYTF
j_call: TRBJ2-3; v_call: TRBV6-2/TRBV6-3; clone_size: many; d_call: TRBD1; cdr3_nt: TGTGCCAGCAGGGGGAACAGGGGGTCGCGCACAGATACGCAGTATTTT; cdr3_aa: CASRGNRGSRTDTQYF
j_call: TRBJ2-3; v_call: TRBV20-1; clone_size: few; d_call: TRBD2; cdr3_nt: TGCAGTGCCACCCGCTGGAGTAGCGGGACCACAGATACGCAGTATTTT; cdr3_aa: CSATRWSSGTTDTQYF
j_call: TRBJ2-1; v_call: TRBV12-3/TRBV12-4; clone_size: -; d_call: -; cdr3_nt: TGTGCCAGCAGTAACGTAGCGGACCTATACAATGAGCAGTTCTTC; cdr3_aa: CASSNVADLYNEQFF
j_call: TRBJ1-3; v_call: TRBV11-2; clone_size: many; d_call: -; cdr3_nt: TGTGCCAGCAGCTTAGCCGCTGGGGATCGAAACACCATATATTTT; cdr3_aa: CASSLAAGDRNTIYF
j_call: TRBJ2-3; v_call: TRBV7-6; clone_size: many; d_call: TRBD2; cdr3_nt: TGTGCCAGCAGCTCGGGACTAGCGGAATGGAATACGCAGTATTTT; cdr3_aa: CASSSGLAEWNTQYF
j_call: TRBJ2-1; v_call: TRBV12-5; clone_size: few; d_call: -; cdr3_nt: TGTGCTAGTGGTTTGGTACGTCGCAATGAGCAGTTCTTC; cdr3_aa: CASGLVRRNEQFF
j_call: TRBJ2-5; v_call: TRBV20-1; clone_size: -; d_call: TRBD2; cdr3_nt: TGCAGCTTCATCGGACTAGCTTTGACAGGAGAGACCCAGTACTTC; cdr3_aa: CSFIGLALTGETQYF
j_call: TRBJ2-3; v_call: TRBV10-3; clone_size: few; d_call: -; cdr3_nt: TGTGCCATCAGTGACACAGGGAAGAGCACAGATACGCAGTATTTT; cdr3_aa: CAISDTGKSTDTQYF
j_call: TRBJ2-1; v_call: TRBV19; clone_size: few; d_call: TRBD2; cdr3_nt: TGTGCCAGTAGTATAGAGGGAGGGAGTGAGCAGTTCTTC; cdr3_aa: CASSIEGGSEQFF
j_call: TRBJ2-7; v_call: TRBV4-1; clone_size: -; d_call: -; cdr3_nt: TGCGCCAGCAGCCTGCCGGGAAAAGACCACGAGCAGTACTTC; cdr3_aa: CASSLPGKDHEQYF
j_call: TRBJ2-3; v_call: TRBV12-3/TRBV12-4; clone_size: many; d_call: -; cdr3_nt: TGTGCCAGCAGCCGAATTACAGGGGGGGCAGATACGCAGTATTTT; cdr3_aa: CASSRITGGADTQYF
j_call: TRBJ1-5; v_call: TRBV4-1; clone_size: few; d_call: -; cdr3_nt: TGCGCCAGCAGCCAAGACGCAGGGCAGGGCAATCAGCCCCAGCATTTT; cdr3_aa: CASSQDAGQGNQPQHF
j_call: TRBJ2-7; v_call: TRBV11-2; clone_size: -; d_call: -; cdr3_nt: TGTGTCAGCAGCTTCGGATTAGCTGACTCCTACGAGCAGTACTTC; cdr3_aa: CVSSFGLADSYEQYF
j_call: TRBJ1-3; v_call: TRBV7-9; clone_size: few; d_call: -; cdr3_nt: TGTGCCAGCAGCTTACTTGCAGGGGTCGGAAACACCATATATTTT; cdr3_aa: CASSLLAGVGNTIYF
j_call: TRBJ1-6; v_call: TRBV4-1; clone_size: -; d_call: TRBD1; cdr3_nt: TGTGCCAGCAGCCAAGGACAGGGACCGAATTCACCCCTCCACTTT; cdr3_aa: CASSQGQGPNSPLHF
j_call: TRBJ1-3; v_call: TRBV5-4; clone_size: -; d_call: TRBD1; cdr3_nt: TGTGCCAGCAGCCTAACGACAGGGGGCCCTCTCTCTGGAAACACCATATATTTT; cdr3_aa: CASSLTTGGPLSGNTIYF
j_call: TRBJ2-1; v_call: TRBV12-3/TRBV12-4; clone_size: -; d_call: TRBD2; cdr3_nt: TGTGCCAGCAGTTTACTAGCGGGAGGGCCTATGGGGATGGGTGAGCAGTTCTTC; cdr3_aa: CASSLLAGGPMGMGEQFF
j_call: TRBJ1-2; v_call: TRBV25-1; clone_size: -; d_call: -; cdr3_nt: TGTGCCAGCAGTGACCGGACGCCGGCGGTCTATGGCTACACCTTC; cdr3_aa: CASSDRTPAVYGYTF
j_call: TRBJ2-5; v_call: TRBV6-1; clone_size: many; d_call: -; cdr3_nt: TGTGCCAGCGTGAATACAGGAGAGACCCAGTACTTC; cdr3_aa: CASVNTGETQYF
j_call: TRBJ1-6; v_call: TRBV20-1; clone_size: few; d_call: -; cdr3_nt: TGCAGTGCTCGGGAGAGTAATTCACCCCTCCACTTT; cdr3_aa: CSARESNSPLHF
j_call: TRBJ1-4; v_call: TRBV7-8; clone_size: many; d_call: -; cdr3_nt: TGTGCCAGCAGCGCGCGGGTAGCAGACGATGAAAAACTGTTTTTT; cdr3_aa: CASSARVADDEKLFF
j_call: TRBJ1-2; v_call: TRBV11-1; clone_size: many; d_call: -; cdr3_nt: TGTGCCAGCAGCTTAGAACCGGGACTTGGCTATGGCTACACCTTC; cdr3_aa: CASSLEPGLGYGYTF
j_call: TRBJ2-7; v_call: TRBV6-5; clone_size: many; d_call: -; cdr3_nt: TGTGCCAGCAGTTTCGACAGGGAGGACTACGAGCAGTACTTC; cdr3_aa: CASSFDREDYEQYF
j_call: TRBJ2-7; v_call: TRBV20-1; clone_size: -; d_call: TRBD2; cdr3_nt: TGCAGTGCTAGTGGGACTAGCGGCTACGAGCAGTACTTC; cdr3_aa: CSASGTSGYEQYF
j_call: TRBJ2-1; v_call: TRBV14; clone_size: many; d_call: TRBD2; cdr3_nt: TGTGCCAGCAGCCAAGTCCCGGGACTAGCGGGACACTCCTACAATGAGCAGTTCTTC; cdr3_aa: CASSQVPGLAGHSYNEQFF
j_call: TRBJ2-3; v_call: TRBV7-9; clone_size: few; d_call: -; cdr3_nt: TGTGCCAGCAGCCCCTTGGGTGGATGGGGCGAAAATACGCAGTATTTT; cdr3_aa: CASSPLGGWGENTQYF
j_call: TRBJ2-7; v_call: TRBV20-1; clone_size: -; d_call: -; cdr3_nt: TGCAGTGCAAGCGGTCTAAATAGGGGACTCGAGCAGTACTTC; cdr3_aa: CSASGLNRGLEQYF
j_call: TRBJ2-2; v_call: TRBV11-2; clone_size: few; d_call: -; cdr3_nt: TGTGCCAGCAGCCTCACGGGGGACACCGGGGAGCTGTTTTTT; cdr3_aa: CASSLTGDTGELFF
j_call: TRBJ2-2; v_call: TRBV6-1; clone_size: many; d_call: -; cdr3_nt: TGTGCCAGCAGTAGGGGCTCCGGGGAGCTGTTTTTT; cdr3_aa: CASSRGSGELFF
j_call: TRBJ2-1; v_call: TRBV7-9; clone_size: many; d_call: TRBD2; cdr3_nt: TGTGCCAGCAGCTTATCTCCTAGCGGCTACAATGAGCAGTTCTTC; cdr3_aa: CASSLSPSGYNEQFF
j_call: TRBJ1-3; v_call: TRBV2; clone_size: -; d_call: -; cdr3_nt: TGTGCCAGCTTTGCCCGGGGCGGGGCTGGAAACACCATATATTTT; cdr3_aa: CASFARGGAGNTIYF
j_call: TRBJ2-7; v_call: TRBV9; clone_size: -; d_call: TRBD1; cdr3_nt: TGTGCCAGCAGCTATGGGGGACAGGTCACCTACGAGCAGTACTTC; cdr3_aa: CASSYGGQVTYEQYF
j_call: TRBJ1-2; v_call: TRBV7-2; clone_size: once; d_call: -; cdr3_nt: TGTGCCAGCAGCCGCCTTCTCCGGGGCGACTATCGCTACACTTTC; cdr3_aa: CASSRLLRGDYRYTF
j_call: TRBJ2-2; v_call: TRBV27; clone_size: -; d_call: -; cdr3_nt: TGTGCCAGCCGGGGGTGGGGGCGGGGAAACACCGGGGAGCTGTTTTTT; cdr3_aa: CASRGWGRGNTGELFF
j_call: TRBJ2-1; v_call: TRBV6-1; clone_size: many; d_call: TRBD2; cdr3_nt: TGTGCCAGCACTCCCAGGGAGGGAGGCGGGCAGTTCTTC; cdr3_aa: CASTPREGGGQFF
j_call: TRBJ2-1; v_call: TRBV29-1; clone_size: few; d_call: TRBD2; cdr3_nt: TGCAGCGTTGCCCCCCGGGGGACTACCAATGAGCAGTTCTTC; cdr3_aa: CSVAPRGTTNEQFF
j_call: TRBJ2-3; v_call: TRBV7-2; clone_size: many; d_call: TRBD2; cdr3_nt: TGTGCCAGCAGCTTAGACCTTAGCGGGGGGGCATATACGCAGTATTTT; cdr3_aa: CASSLDLSGGAYTQYF
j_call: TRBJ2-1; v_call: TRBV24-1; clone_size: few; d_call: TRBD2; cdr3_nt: TGTGCCACCAGTGATTTTAAGGCTAGCGGGTACAATGAGCAGTTCTTC; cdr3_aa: CATSDFKASGYNEQFF
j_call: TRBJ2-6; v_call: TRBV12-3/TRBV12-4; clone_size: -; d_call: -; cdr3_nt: TGTGCCAGCAGCACACTCCAGGCCGGGGCCAACGTCCTGACTTTC; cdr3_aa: CASSTLQAGANVLTF
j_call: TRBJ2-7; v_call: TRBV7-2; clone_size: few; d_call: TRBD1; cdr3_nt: TGTGCCAGCAGCTCCCCGGACAGGAGCTCCTACGAGCAGTACTTC; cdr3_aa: CASSSPDRSSYEQYF
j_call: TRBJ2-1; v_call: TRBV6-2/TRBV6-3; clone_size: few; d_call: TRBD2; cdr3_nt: TGTGCCAGCAAGGCTAGCGGGATGTGGAATGAGCAGTTCTTC; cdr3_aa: CASKASGMWNEQFF
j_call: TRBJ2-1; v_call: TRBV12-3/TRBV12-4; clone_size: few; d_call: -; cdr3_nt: TGTGCCAGCACCCTCGCGACTAGGGCCAATGAGCAGTTCTTC; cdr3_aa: CASTLATRANEQFF
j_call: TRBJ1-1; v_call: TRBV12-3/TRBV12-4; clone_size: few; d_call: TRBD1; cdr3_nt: TGTGCCAGCGGTACTAGGCGGGACAGGGCTTTCTTT; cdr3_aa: CASGTRRDRAFF
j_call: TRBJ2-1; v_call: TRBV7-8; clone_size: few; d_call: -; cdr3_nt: TGTGCCAGCAGCGGACGGGACTCACGGCGGGAGCAGTTCTTC; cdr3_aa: CASSGRDSRREQFF
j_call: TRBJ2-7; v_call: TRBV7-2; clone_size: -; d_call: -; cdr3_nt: TGTGCCAGCAGCACAACAGGTGCCCGCACCGAGCAGTACTTC; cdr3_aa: CASSTTGARTEQYF